This TCR beta chain was observed in a study of control samples from healthy donors and cancer patients. Profiling relied on immunoSEQ multiplex PCR, and the TCRdb table lists in-frame clones only, not all of them. The sample comprises roughly 120,000 clones, around 96% of which are singletons, and approximately 4% rests with the top ten. This clone was counted a single time. V was pared by 0 bases and J by 0 bases, with 6 bases between. The CDR3 is 14 amino acids. CDR1 is LGHNA, CDR2 YSLEER, per germline. The material sequenced was blood. The gene calls are TRBV4-3 and TRBJ2-7; D gene unclear. The sequence came from a man between 25 and 39 years old in good health. As DNA, the CDR3 is TGCGCCAGCAGCCAAGACATGAGCTCCTACGAGCAGTACTTC. This codes for CASSQDMSSYEQYF.